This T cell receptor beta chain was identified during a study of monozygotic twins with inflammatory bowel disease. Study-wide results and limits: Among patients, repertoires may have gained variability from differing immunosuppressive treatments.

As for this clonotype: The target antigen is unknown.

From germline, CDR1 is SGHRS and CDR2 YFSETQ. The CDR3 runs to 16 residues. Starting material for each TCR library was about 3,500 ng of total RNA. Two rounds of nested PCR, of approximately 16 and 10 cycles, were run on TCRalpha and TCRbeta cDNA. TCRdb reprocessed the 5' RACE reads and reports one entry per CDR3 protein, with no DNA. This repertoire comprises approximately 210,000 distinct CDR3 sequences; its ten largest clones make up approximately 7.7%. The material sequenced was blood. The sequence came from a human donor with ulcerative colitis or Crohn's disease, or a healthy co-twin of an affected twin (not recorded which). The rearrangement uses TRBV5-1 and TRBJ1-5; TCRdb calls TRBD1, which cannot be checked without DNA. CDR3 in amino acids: CASSSAGTPFILPQHF.